One and the same sample provided the 11 T cell receptor beta chains below, sequenced in a study of cytomegalovirus exposure and HLA in healthy donors. It was with 60 Vbeta and 13 Jbeta primers that the PCR ran. Here immunoSEQ multiplex PCR was the method, and the copy in TCRdb shows in-frame clones only, minus some. The table shows over 100,000 clones, with approximately 80% occurring only once. The sequencing input was PBMCs. The receptor source for this set is a woman between 40 and 50 years old in good health and CMV-seronegative.

The rearrangement joins TRBV6-1 to TRBJ1-5; TRBD1 matches at 8 bases. The CDR3 runs 16 residues. CDR1 and CDR2 from the germline V gene are MNHNS and SASEGT. The ends lost 3 bases at V and 1 base at J; junction bases unmatched: 5. CDR3 nucleotides: TGTGCCAGCAGTGAGTTACAGGGGGGGAGCAATCAGCCCCAGCATTTT. Protein sequence: CASSELQGGSNQPQHF.

This clone was counted a single time. CDR3 sequence: CASSYRDIKTAKQFF. CDR3 DNA sequence: TGTGCCAGCAGTTACCGGGACATAAAAACAGCTAAGCAGTTCTTC. The V and J genes are TRBV6-5 and TRBJ2-1; tentative D call: TRBD1 (6 bases). Deletions cut 2 bases from V and 11 bases from J, with 19 bases between. The CDR3 has 15 residues. Germline values: CDR1 MNHEY, CDR2 SVGAGI.

The chain couples TRBV7-9 to TRBJ1-1; D uncertain. Trimming removed 11 bases at V and 1 base at J, with 14 bases between. This CDR3 region has 13 residues. CDR1 is SEHNR and CDR2 is FQNEAQ in the germline V gene (reference sequence). CDR3 loop: CAPSTSENTEAFF. In DNA, the CDR3 is TGTGCCCCCTCCACAAGCGAGAACACTGAAGCTTTCTTT.

The V and J genes are TRBV6-5 and TRBJ2-1; TRBD1 might be the D (6 bases). V was cut by 0 bases and J by 4 bases, with 10 bases left in between. The germline CDR1 and CDR2 sequences are MNHEY and SVGAGI. The CDR3 is 15 residues long. In DNA form, the CDR3 reads TGTGCCAGCAGTTACTCGGTCAGGGGATACAATGAGCAGTTCTTC. Protein sequence: CASSYSVRGYNEQFF.

V usage is TRBV29-1 and J usage is TRBJ1-4; D unresolved. V shed 5 bases and J shed 0 bases, with 10 bases lying between them. The CDR3 consists of 14 residues. Germline V gives CDR1 SQVTM, CDR2 ANQGSEA. This CDR3 is CSVHTPATNEKLFF. Written as DNA, the CDR3 is TGCAGCGTTCACACCCCTGCAACTAATGAAAAACTGTTTTTT.

Here the CDR3 reads CASSRGQRNEKLFF. The CDR3 region has the DNA TGTGCCAGCAGCCGGGGACAGAGAAATGAAAAACTGTTTTTT. The chain has TRBV5-4 and TRBJ1-4; TRBD1 matches 7 bases. V lost 4 bases, J lost 5 bases, and 5 bases stayed unmatched. This CDR3 comprises 14 residues. The germline CDR1 and CDR2 sequences are SGHNT and YYREEE (reference sequence). Looking up the rest from reference TRBV5-4 and TRBJ1-4 gives the full variable domain: ETGVTQSPTHLIKTRGQQVTLRCSSQSGHNTVSWYQQALGQGPQFIFQYYREEENGRGNFPPRFSGLQFPNYSSELNVNALELDDSALYLCASSRGQRNEKLFFGSGTQLSVL.

This clone has more than one count but fewer than ten. Germline and junction disagree at one end, which may indicate a read error. The chain joins TRBV12-5 to TRBJ1-5; 9 positions match TRBD1. Germline CDR1 LGHNT, CDR2 FRNRAP. This CDR3 is 16 amino acids long. CDR3 amino acids: CASGQGQGDPNPPQHF. The DNA for the CDR3 is TGTGCTAGTGGCCAGGGACAGGGAGATCCCAATCCGCCCCAGCATTTT. The full variable domain, completed using reference TRBV12-5 and TRBJ1-5, is DARVTQTPRHKVTEMGQEVTMRCQPILGHNTVFWYRQTMMQGLELLAYFRNRAPLDDSGMPKDRFSAEMPDATLATLKIQPSEPRDSAVYFCASGQGQGDPNPPQHFGDGTRLSIL.

The chain couples TRBV6-5 to TRBJ1-5, with a weak D call TRBD1 (6 bases). The CDR3 is 15 residues long. The germline V and J ends were trimmed by 4 bases and 4 bases, with 14 bases remaining between them. Germline CDR1 MNHEY, CDR2 SVGAGI. The CDR3 coding sequence is TGTGCCAGCAGTTCGGGCAGGGGCCTTAATCAGCCCCAGCATTTT. Its protein is CASSSGRGLNQPQHF.

This clone was counted only a few times. The genes are TRBV7-3 and TRBJ2-3, with a weak D call TRBD2 (6 bases). The CDR3 is made up of 15 amino acids. Looked up from germline, CDR1 is SGHTA and CDR2 is FQGTGA. V was shortened by 5 bases and J by 0 bases, with 12 bases between the two germline ends. The CDR3 region is CASSPLGGSTDTQYF. CDR3 DNA: TGTGCCAGCAGCCCCCTGGGGGGTAGCACAGATACGCAGTATTTT. Complete variable domain (other parts from reference TRBV7-3 and TRBJ2-3): GAGVSQTPSNKVTEKGKYVELRCDPISGHTALYWYRQSLGQGPEFLIYFQGTGAADDSGLPNDRFFAVRPEGSVSTLKIQRTERGDSAVYLCASSPLGGSTDTQYFGPGTRLTVL.

This clone was counted a few times. J is TRBJ2-2 and V is TRBV28; 10 bases fit TRBD2. Germline V gene sequence: CDR1 MDHEN, CDR2 SYDVKM. Trimming took 2 bases from V and 2 from J; bases not matched to a gene: 8. The CDR3 is 18 amino acids. The CDR3 spells CASSLLERGGFNTGELFF. In DNA form, the CDR3 reads TGTGCCAGCAGTTTACTAGAGCGGGGGGGATTTAACACCGGGGAGCTGTTTTTT.

In this sample, this clone turned up once. The chain couples TRBV7-9 to TRBJ1-2; maybe TRBD1 (5 bases). The V end was cut by 1 base, the J end by 2 bases, with 20 bases between. The CDR3 is 18 residues long. Germline V gives CDR1 SEHNR, CDR2 FQNEAQ (reference sequence). The CDR3 region has the DNA TGTGCCAGCAGCTTAGGGACACAGGTCCTTGGGGCAAACTATGGCTACACCTTC. Translating it yields CASSLGTQVLGANYGYTF.